The subject of this entry is one TCR beta chain. The 5'RACE template-switching step produced TCR cDNA and added a universal primer site and UMIs. From the 5' RACE reads, TCRdb called clonotypes with MiXCR, one entry per CDR3 protein. The sample comprises about 85,000 distinct CDR3 sequences, 10% to 15% of which are singletons, and just under 25% rests with the top ten. This specimen belongs to a study of T cells after yellow fever vaccination. Here the sequenced sample was CD8+ T cells not binding an NS4B(214-222) dextramer, sorted from PBMCs, taken around 3 weeks after the first yellow fever vaccination. The clonotype was recovered from a man aged 18-30 years who received the YFV17D yellow fever vaccine.

CDR3 sequence (DNA): TGTGCCAGCAGCCAAAGGGAGCTCAGCTACGAGCAGTACGTC. Amino acid sequence: CASSQRELSYEQYV. The V and J genes are TRBV7-2 and TRBJ2-7; D perhaps matches TRBD2 (5 bases). CDR1 and CDR2 (germline): SGHTA, FQGNSA. The V end was cut by 5 bases, the J end by 3 bases, with 14 bases between. The CDR3 runs to 14 residues.